Below are 15 T cell receptor beta chains sequenced from a single sample in a study of T-cell reconstitution after alpha-beta-depleted transplantation in children. Construction of the TCRbeta library involved unique molecular identifiers. TCRdb fed the PCR reads into MiXCR, producing one record per CDR3 protein. Among approximately 390,000 distinct CDR3 sequences listed, roughly a tenth were seen once. The sequenced sample was PBMCs from the stem cell graft donor, obtained from the stem cell graft. The receptors originated from a human donor who donated a stem cell graft to a child with acute myeloid leukemia.

The chain is built from TRBV12-5 and TRBJ2-1; D is undetermined. Germline V gene data show CDR1 as LGHNT and CDR2 as FRNRAP. This CDR3 contains 14 residues. Trimming stripped 1 base from V and 1 base from J, with 5 bases between. The CDR3: CASGLDSSYNEQFF. CDR3 in DNA: TGTGCTAGTGGTTTGGACAGTTCCTACAATGAGCAGTTCTTC.

This clonotype was detected only a few times. The chain joins TRBV5-1 to TRBJ2-7, with a tentative D call TRBD1 (5 bases). Trimming took off 1 base at V and 5 bases at J, with 16 bases between the two ends. The CDR3 consists of 15 residues. In germline, CDR1 is SGHRS, CDR2 YFSETQ. The CDR3 nucleotides are TGCGCCAGCAGCTTGCACCGCCAGGGTGGCAACGAGCAGTACTTC. This translates into CASSLHRQGGNEQYF.

There are a few counts of this clonotype. This rearrangement joins TRBV5-1 to TRBJ2-3; D gene unclear. The germline gives CDR1 SGHRS, CDR2 YFSETQ. V dropped 0 bases and J dropped 4 bases, with 15 bases sitting between them. The CDR3 has 16 residues. This CDR3 reads CASSLGVRKLADTQYF. CDR3 DNA: TGCGCCAGCAGCTTGGGAGTCAGGAAATTAGCAGATACGCAGTATTTT.

The V gene is TRBV4-1, the J gene TRBJ2-1; D remains ambiguous. This CDR3 has 18 amino acids. Germline CDR1 reads MGHRA; CDR2 reads YSYEKL. The V gene lost 2 bases and the J gene lost 6 bases, with 23 bases spanning the gap. The CDR3 here is CASSQIDMGLVLGNEQFF. CDR3 bases: TGCGCCAGCAGCCAAATCGATATGGGTCTGGTTTTGGGCAATGAGCAGTTCTTC.

The table lists this clonotype with many counts. The chain has TRBV5-1 and TRBJ2-1; D is undetermined. V lost 1 base and J 8 bases, leaving 4 bases between the germline ends. Germline V gene lookup returns CDR1 SGHRS and CDR2 YFSETQ. The CDR3 runs 11 residues. Written as DNA, the CDR3 is TGCGCCAGCAGCTTGAACTATGAGCAGTTCTTC. This translates into CASSLNYEQFF.

The chain links TRBV5-6 to TRBJ2-2; tentatively, D is TRBD1 or TRBD2 (5 bases each). The V and J ends lost 0 bases and 0 bases respectively, with 12 bases between them. CDR1 is SGHDT and CDR2 is YYEEEE in the germline V gene. The CDR3 consists of 17 residues. CDR3 DNA: TGTGCCAGCAGCTTGGCAGGGTGGGACGCGAACACCGGGGAGCTGTTTTTT. This encodes CASSLAGWDANTGELFF.

The chain joins TRBV5-1 to TRBJ2-3; D gene ambiguous. This CDR3 contains 13 residues. CDR1 and CDR2 (germline): SGHRS, YFSETQ. Trimming took off 2 bases at V and 6 bases at J, with 10 bases between the two ends. CDR3 amino acids: CASSLTPADTQYF. The CDR3 DNA is TGCGCCAGCAGCTTAACCCCGGCGGATACGCAGTATTTT. Based on the CDR3 plus reference TRBV5-1 and TRBJ2-3, the full variable domain is KAGVTQTPRYLIKTRGQQVTLSCSPISGHRSVSWYQQTPGQGLQFLFEYFSETQRNKGNFPGRFSGRQFSNSRSEMNVSTLELGDSALYLCASSLTPADTQYFGPGTRLTVL.

This clonotype was found many times. The chain is built from TRBV7-9 and TRBJ2-1; tentative D call: TRBD1 (7 bases). The germline gives CDR1 SEHNR, CDR2 FQNEAQ (reference sequence). With 5 bases removed from V and 4 bases from J, the gap between germline ends came to 15 bases. This CDR3 is 15 amino acids long. In nucleotides, the CDR3 is TGTGCCAGCAGCCCTCAGGGGGGCCGTTACAATGAGCAGTTCTTC. It codes for CASSPQGGRYNEQFF.

This chain joins TRBV6-1 and TRBJ2-7; weak D call: TRBD1 (5 bases). Germline values: CDR1 MNHNS, CDR2 SASEGT. The CDR3 sequence is 11 residues long. Trimming took off 7 bases at V and 7 bases at J, with 11 bases between the two ends. This chain's CDR3 is CASNNRFEQYF. In nucleotides, the CDR3 is TGTGCCAGCAATAACAGGTTTGAGCAGTACTTC.

This clonotype appeared many times. The chain couples TRBV10-3 to TRBJ2-3; no definite D call. CDR1 is ENHRY, CDR2 SYGVKD, per germline. The CDR3 has 13 residues. V shed 3 bases and J shed 5 bases, with 9 bases lying between them. CDR3 amino acids: CAISDSLGDTQYF. In DNA, the CDR3 is TGTGCCATCAGTGATTCCTTGGGAGATACGCAGTATTTT.

The chain recombines TRBV29-1 with TRBJ2-1, with a possible D match to TRBD2 (5 bases). This CDR3 contains 15 residues. Germline V gene data show CDR1 as SQVTM and CDR2 as ANQGSEA. The V end lost 0 bases, the J end lost 1 base, and 10 bases lay between the germline ends. The CDR3 region has the DNA TGCAGCGTTGAAGATTCGGGATCATCCTACAATGAGCAGTTCTTC. This gives the protein CSVEDSGSSYNEQFF.

Only a few counts were recorded for this clonotype. The CDR3 sequence: CASSLGTSGSGSYEQYF. The DNA of the CDR3 is TGTGCCAGCAGCTTAGGGACTAGCGGGAGTGGCTCCTACGAGCAGTACTTC. This chain joins TRBV7-2 and TRBJ2-7; the match to TRBD2 covers 13 bases. CDR3 length equals 17 residues. The V gene end was trimmed by 1 base and the J gene end by 0 bases; junction bases not matched to a gene: 3. Per the germline V gene, CDR1 is SGHTA and CDR2 is FQGNSA.

This clonotype was observed many times. The chain is built from TRBV21-1 and TRBJ1-6. TRBV21-1 is noted as a pseudogene. CDR3 length: 19 amino acids. Here the CDR3 DNA reads TGTGCCAGCAGCAGCTGGGGAGACGGACGGCGACCTCAAAATTCACCCCTCCACTTT. It specifies CASSSWGDGRRPQNSPLHF.

This clonotype was counted a few times. The rearrangement uses TRBV7-2 and TRBJ2-1, with D hard to call. The germline gives CDR1 SGHTA, CDR2 FQGNSA. The ends were cut back, 5 bases at V and 10 bases at J, with 21 bases in the middle. The CDR3 consists of 15 residues. The CDR3 DNA reads TGTGCCAGCAGCCCTAGTCCCGCTAGGCTTCGGGAGCAGTTCTTC. It translates to CASSPSPARLREQFF. Full variable domain (rest looked up from reference TRBV7-2 and TRBJ2-1): GAGVSQSPSNKVTEKGKDVELRCDPISGHTALYWYRQSLGQGLEFLIYFQGNSAPDKSGLPSDRFSAERTGGSVSTLTIQRTQQEDSAVYLCASSPSPARLREQFFGPGTRLTVL.

Ten or more counts support this clonotype. V usage is TRBV7-3 and J usage is TRBJ2-3, with a weak D call TRBD1 (5 bases). Germline V gives CDR1 SGHTA, CDR2 FQGTGA. The V and J ends lost 5 bases and 3 bases respectively, with 12 bases between them. CDR3 length: 14 amino acids. The CDR3 spells CASSESGSTDTQYF. For the CDR3, the DNA is TGTGCCAGCAGCGAGTCAGGGTCAACAGATACGCAGTATTTT.